This is a list of T cell receptor beta chains from one sample in a study of blood T cell repertoires in COVID-19. Method: immunoSEQ multiplex PCR; TCRdb's copy keeps in-frame clones and lacks some. Seen here are 15,000 to 20,000 clones, approximately 85% observed once, and the top ten hold 60% to 65%. Sequences were obtained from peripheral blood. These receptor sequences come from an elderly man with acute or convalescent COVID-19. CDR3s include the opening cysteine and the closing phenylalanine or tryptophan. The order of the fields is clone size, V gene, D gene, J gene, CDR3 protein, CDR3 DNA. The D gene is left open where the match is weak. Only some rows state a clone size, as once, few, many or a class for expanded clones.

size: once; V: TRBV7-2; D: .; J: TRBJ2-2; CDR3: CASTPGGGRSGELFF; DNA: TGTGCCAGCACCCCTGGGGGGGGCCGCTCCGGGGAGCTGTTTTTT
size: .; V: TRBV3-1/TRBV3-2; D: .; J: TRBJ2-7; CDR3: CASSVLHSGEQYF; DNA: TGTGCCAGCAGCGTACTCCACTCGGGCGAGCAGTACTTC
size: .; V: TRBV11-3; D: .; J: TRBJ2-1; CDR3: CASSLEGRGYNEQFF; DNA: TGTGCCAGCAGCTTAGAGGGCAGGGGATACAATGAGCAGTTCTTC
size: .; V: TRBV19; D: TRBD1; J: TRBJ2-7; CDR3: CASSTGTGGAYEQYF; DNA: TGTGCCAGTAGTACCGGGACAGGGGGCGCCTACGAGCAGTACTTC
size: .; V: TRBV11-2; D: TRBD2; J: TRBJ2-1; CDR3: CASSSSGGARDEQFF; DNA: TGTGCCAGCAGCTCAAGCGGGGGGGCCCGAGATGAGCAGTTCTTC
size: few; V: TRBV18; D: .; J: TRBJ1-1; CDR3: CASSPSPGNTEAFF; DNA: TGTGCCAGCTCACCAAGCCCCGGGAACACTGAAGCTTTCTTT
size: .; V: TRBV11-1; D: .; J: TRBJ1-1; CDR3: CASSLLLDSEAFF; DNA: TGTGCCAGCAGCTTATTACTTGACTCTGAAGCTTTCTTT
size: .; V: TRBV5-6; D: .; J: TRBJ1-2; CDR3: CASSLGRSLYGYTF; DNA: TGTGCCAGCAGCTTAGGTCGGAGCCTCTATGGCTACACCTTC
size: few; V: TRBV3-1/TRBV3-2; D: TRBD2; J: TRBJ2-3; CDR3: CASSRYRTSGGAWKDTQYF; DNA: TGTGCCAGCAGCCGGTATAGGACTAGCGGGGGGGCCTGGAAAGATACGCAGTATTTT
size: .; V: TRBV7-2; D: TRBD1; J: TRBJ1-5; CDR3: CASSSGTGAFPQFF; DNA: TGTGCCAGCAGCTCCGGGACAGGGGCCTTTCCACAATTCTTT
size: once; V: TRBV7-2; D: .; J: TRBJ1-1; CDR3: CASSLVQGGSTEAFF; DNA: TGTGCCAGCAGCTTAGTGCAGGGAGGTAGCACTGAAGCTTTCTTT
size: once; V: TRBV7-2; D: .; J: TRBJ1-3; CDR3: CASSLEAGGYTIYF; DNA: TGTGCCAGCAGCTTAGAGGCCGGGGGATACACCATATATTTT
size: .; V: TRBV3-1/TRBV3-2; D: TRBD1; J: TRBJ2-7; CDR3: CASSPYRGTTYEQYF; DNA: TGTGCCAGCAGCCCTTACAGGGGGACCACCTACGAGCAGTACTTC
size: .; V: TRBV10-2; D: TRBD1; J: TRBJ1-5; CDR3: CASSESSGTGTHSNQPQHF; DNA: TGCGCCAGCAGTGAGTCATCCGGGACAGGGACCCATAGCAATCAGCCCCAGCATTTT
size: .; V: TRBV19; D: .; J: TRBJ2-6; CDR3: CASSFWGQTGANVLTF; DNA: TGTGCCAGTAGTTTTTGGGGGCAGACTGGGGCCAACGTCCTGACTTTC
size: .; V: TRBV7-6; D: TRBD1; J: TRBJ2-7; CDR3: CASSLVGQGYEQYF; DNA: TGTGCCAGCAGCTTAGTAGGACAGGGGTACGAGCAGTACTTC
size: .; V: TRBV4-3; D: TRBD2; J: TRBJ2-3; CDR3: CASSQSGGDTQYF; DNA: TGCGCCAGCAGCCAATCGGGGGGGGATACGCAGTATTTT
size: .; V: TRBV30; D: TRBD1; J: TRBJ1-4; CDR3: CAWGQDNEKLFF; DNA: TGTGCCTGGGGACAGGATAATGAAAAACTGTTTTTT
size: .; V: TRBV5-1; D: .; J: TRBJ2-6; CDR3: CASSWGTGPRGANVLTF; DNA: TGCGCCAGCAGCTGGGGCACAGGGCCTAGGGGGGCCAACGTCCTGACTTTC
size: .; V: TRBV7-3; D: TRBD2; J: TRBJ2-5; CDR3: CASSLGGLRASGQETQYF; DNA: TGTGCCAGCAGCTTAGGGGGCCTGAGGGCTAGCGGGCAAGAGACCCAGTACTTC
size: .; V: TRBV6-1; D: .; J: TRBJ2-5; CDR3: CASSDRGLAETQYF; DNA: TGTGCCAGCAGTGATCGGGGTCTAGCGGAGACCCAGTACTTC
size: .; V: TRBV7-8; D: TRBD1; J: TRBJ2-5; CDR3: CASSATGTGVQETQYF; DNA: TGTGCCAGCAGCGCAACCGGGACAGGGGTTCAAGAGACCCAGTACTTC
size: .; V: TRBV7-2; D: TRBD1; J: TRBJ2-1; CDR3: CASSLGDRRYNEQFF; DNA: TGTGCCAGCAGCCTAGGGGACAGGCGATACAATGAGCAGTTCTTC
size: .; V: TRBV6-2/TRBV6-3; D: TRBD1; J: TRBJ2-3; CDR3: CASSFPGQGRDTQYF; DNA: TGTGCCAGCAGTTTCCCGGGACAGGGGAGGGATACGCAGTATTTT
size: .; V: TRBV11-2; D: .; J: TRBJ1-1; CDR3: CASSLASGAEAFF; DNA: TGTGCCAGCAGCCTGGCGTCGGGAGCTGAAGCTTTCTTT
size: .; V: TRBV10-3; D: .; J: TRBJ2-3; CDR3: CAISVGRIGTDTQYF; DNA: TGTGCCATCAGTGTGGGCAGGATAGGTACAGATACGCAGTATTTT
size: .; V: TRBV9; D: .; J: TRBJ1-2; CDR3: CASSVGVNYGYTF; DNA: TGTGCCAGCAGCGTAGGCGTCAACTATGGCTACACCTTC
size: .; V: TRBV7-2; D: TRBD1; J: TRBJ2-6; CDR3: CASSPGGAGANVLTF; DNA: TGTGCCAGCAGTCCAGGGGGCGCTGGGGCCAACGTCCTGACTTTC
size: .; V: TRBV15; D: .; J: TRBJ1-1; CDR3: CATSRDQGHQNTEAFF; DNA: TGTGCCACCAGCAGAGATCAGGGACACCAGAACACTGAAGCTTTCTTT
size: .; V: TRBV27; D: .; J: TRBJ1-6; CDR3: CASGPYNSPLHF; DNA: TGTGCCAGCGGCCCCTATAATTCACCCCTCCACTTT
size: .; V: TRBV27; D: .; J: TRBJ1-2; CDR3: CASRPGTTYGYTF; DNA: TGTGCCAGCAGACCCGGGACAACCTATGGCTACACCTTC
size: .; V: TRBV6-5; D: TRBD1; J: TRBJ2-3; CDR3: CASSGQGADTQYF; DNA: TGTGCCAGTTCGGGACAGGGGGCTGATACGCAGTATTTT
size: .; V: TRBV7-2; D: TRBD1; J: TRBJ2-2; CDR3: CASTPSLGRGTVDTGELFF; DNA: TGTGCCAGCACACCGTCTCTGGGCAGGGGGACGGTTGACACCGGGGAGCTGTTTTTT